This T cell receptor beta chain was profiled in a study of post-analysis software for immune sequencing data. This clonotype showed up just a few times. The TCR beta cDNA libraries carried unique molecular identifiers. The source material, about 0.95 to 10 million T cells, gave rise to roughly 0.5 million cDNA molecules. TCRdb processed the PCR reads anew with MiXCR; each CDR3 protein has one entry. This table has 750,000 to 950,000 distinct CDR3 sequences, around 45% appearing once. This receptor was identified in a girl under 18 with multiple sclerosis. Sequencing was performed on blood.

CDR3 DNA: TGTGCCAGCAGCAAACAGGGAAGGGATGAAAAACTGTTTTTT. Protein sequence: CASSKQGRDEKLFF. V usage is TRBV7-2 and J usage is TRBJ1-4; perhaps TRBD1 as D (6 bases). Germline V gene sequence: CDR1 SGHTA, CDR2 FQGNSA. Trimming removed 5 bases at V and 6 bases at J, with 13 bases between. The CDR3 extends over 14 amino acids.